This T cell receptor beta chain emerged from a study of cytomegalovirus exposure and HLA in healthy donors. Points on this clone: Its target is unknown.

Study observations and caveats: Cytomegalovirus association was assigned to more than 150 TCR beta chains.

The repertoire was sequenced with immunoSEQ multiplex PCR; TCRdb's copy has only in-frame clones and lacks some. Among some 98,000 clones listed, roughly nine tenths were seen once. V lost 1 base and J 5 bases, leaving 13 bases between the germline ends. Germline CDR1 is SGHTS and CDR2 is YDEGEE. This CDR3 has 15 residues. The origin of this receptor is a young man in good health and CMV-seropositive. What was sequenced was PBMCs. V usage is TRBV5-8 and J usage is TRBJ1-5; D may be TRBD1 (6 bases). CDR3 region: CASSLWTEGDQPQHF. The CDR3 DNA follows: TGTGCCAGCAGCTTGTGGACAGAAGGGGATCAGCCCCAGCATTTT.